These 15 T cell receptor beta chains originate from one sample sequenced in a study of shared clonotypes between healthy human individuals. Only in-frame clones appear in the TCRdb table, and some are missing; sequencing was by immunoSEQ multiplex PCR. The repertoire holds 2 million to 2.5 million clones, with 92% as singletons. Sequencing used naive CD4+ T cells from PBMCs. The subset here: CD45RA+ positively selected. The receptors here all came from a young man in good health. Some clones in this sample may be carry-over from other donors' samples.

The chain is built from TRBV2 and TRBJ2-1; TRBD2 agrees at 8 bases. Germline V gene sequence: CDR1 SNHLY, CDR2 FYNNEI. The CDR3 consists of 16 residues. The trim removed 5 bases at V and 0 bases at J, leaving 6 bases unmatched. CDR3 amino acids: CASSPLAGSSYNEQFF. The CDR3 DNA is TGTGCCAGCAGTCCGTTAGCGGGAAGCTCCTACAATGAGCAGTTCTTC.

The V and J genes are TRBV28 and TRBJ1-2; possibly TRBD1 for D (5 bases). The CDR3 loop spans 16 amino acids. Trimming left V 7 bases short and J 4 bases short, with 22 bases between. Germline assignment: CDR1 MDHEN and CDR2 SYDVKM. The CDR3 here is CASIPPGPAPSYGYTF. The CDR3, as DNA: TGTGCCAGCATCCCACCGGGGCCAGCTCCCTCCTATGGCTACACCTTC.

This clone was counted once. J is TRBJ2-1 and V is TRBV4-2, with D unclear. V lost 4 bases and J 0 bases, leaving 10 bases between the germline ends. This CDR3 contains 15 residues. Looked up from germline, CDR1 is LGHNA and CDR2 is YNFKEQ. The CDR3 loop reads CASSPETSSYNEQFF. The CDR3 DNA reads TGTGCCAGCAGCCCGGAAACGAGCTCCTACAATGAGCAGTTCTTC.

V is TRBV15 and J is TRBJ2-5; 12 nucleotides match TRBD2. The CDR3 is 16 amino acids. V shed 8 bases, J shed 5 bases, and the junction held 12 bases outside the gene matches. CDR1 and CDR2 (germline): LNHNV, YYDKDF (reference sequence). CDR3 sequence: CATRPSGRAGGETQYF. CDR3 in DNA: TGTGCCACCCGACCTAGCGGGAGGGCCGGGGGGGAGACCCAGTACTTC.

CDR3 coding DNA: TGTGCCAGCAGTACGGGACAGGGGGCGAAAGGCTACACCTTC. This sequence encodes CASSTGQGAKGYTF. The chain uses TRBV28 and TRBJ1-2, with TRBD1 identical over 12 bases. CDR1 is MDHEN and CDR2 is SYDVKM in the germline V gene. V lost 5 bases and J lost 8; bases outside the gene matches: 6. This CDR3 region has 14 residues.

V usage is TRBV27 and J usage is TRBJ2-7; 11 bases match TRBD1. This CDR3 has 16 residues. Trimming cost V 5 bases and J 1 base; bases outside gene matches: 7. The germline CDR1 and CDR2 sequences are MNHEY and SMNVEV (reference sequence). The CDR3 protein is CASSKYRDRGSYEQYF. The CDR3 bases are TGTGCCAGCAGTAAGTACCGGGACAGGGGGTCCTACGAGCAGTACTTC.

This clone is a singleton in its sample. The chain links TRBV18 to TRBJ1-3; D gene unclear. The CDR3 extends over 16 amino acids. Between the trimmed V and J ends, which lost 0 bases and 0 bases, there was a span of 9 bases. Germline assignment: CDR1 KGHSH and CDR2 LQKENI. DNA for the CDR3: TGTGCCAGCTCACCACCCGGCAGGAACTCTGGAAACACCATATATTTT. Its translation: CASSPPGRNSGNTIYF.

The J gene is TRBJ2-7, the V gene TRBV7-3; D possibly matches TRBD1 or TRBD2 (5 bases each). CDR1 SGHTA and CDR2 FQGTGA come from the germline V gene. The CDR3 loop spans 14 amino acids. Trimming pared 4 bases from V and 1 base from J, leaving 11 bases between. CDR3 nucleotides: TGTGCCAGCAGCTCTTCCGGGGCTTCCTACGAGCAGTACTTC. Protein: CASSSSGASYEQYF. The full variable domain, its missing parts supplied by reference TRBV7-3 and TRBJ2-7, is GAGVSQTPSNKVTEKGKYVELRCDPISGHTALYWYRQSLGQGPEFLIYFQGTGAADDSGLPNDRFFAVRPEGSVSTLKIQRTERGDSAVYLCASSSSGASYEQYFGPGTRLTVT.

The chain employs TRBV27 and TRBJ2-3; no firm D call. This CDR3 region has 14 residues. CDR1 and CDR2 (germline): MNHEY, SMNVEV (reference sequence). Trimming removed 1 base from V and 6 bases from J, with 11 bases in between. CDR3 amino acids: CASSLWASSDTQYF. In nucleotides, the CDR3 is TGTGCCAGCAGTTTATGGGCCAGTTCCGATACGCAGTATTTT.

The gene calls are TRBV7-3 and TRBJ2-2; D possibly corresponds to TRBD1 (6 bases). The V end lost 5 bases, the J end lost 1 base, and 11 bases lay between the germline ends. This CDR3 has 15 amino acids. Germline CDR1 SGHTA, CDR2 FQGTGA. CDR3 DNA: TGTGCCAGCAGCCGGGGACACCTGAACACCGGGGAGCTGTTTTTT. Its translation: CASSRGHLNTGELFF. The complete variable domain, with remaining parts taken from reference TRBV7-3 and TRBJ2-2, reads GAGVSQTPSNKVTEKGKYVELRCDPISGHTALYWYRQSLGQGPEFLIYFQGTGAADDSGLPNDRFFAVRPEGSVSTLKIQRTERGDSAVYLCASSRGHLNTGELFFGEGSRLTVL.

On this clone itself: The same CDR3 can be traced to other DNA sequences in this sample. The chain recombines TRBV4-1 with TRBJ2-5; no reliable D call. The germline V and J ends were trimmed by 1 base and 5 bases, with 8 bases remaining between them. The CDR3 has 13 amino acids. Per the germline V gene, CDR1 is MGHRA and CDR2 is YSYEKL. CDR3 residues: CASSQVIGETQYF. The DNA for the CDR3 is TGCGCCAGCAGCCAAGTCATAGGGGAGACCCAGTACTTC.

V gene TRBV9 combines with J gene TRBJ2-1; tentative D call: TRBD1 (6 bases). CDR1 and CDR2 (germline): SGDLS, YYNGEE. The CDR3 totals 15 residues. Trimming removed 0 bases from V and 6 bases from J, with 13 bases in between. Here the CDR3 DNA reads TGTGCCAGCAGCGTAGTTTCACAGGGTGGCAATGAGCAGTTCTTC. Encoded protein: CASSVVSQGGNEQFF.

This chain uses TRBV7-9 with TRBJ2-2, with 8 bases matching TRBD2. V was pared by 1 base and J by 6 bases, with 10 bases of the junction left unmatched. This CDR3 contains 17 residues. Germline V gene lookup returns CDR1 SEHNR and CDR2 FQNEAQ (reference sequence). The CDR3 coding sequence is TGTGCCAGCAGCTTAGATCACGGGACTAGGGTCGCCGGGGAGCTGTTTTTT. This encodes CASSLDHGTRVAGELFF. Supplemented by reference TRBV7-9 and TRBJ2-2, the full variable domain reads DTGVSQNPRHKITKRGQNVTFRCDPISEHNRLYWYRQTLGQGPEFLTYFQNEAQLEKSRLLSDRFSAERPKGSFSTLEIQRTEQGDSAMYLCASSLDHGTRVAGELFFGEGSRLTVL.

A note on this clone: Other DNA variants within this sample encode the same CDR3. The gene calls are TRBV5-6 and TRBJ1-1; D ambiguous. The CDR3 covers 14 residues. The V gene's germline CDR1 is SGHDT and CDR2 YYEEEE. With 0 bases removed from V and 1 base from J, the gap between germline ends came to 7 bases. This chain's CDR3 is CASSLGTSNTEAFF. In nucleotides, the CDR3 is TGTGCCAGCAGCTTGGGTACCTCGAACACTGAAGCTTTCTTT.

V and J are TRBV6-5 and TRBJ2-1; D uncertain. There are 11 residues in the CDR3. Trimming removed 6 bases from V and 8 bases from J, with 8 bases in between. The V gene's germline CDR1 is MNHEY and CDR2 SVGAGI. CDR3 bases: TGTGCCAGCAGAAACTCCTATGAGCAGTTCTTC. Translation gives CASRNSYEQFF.